Shown below are 4 T cell receptor beta chains from a single sample sequenced in a study of cytomegalovirus exposure and HLA in healthy donors. PCR employed 60 Vbeta and 13 Jbeta primers. The protocol was immunoSEQ multiplex PCR, while the TCRdb copy is restricted to in-frame clones and leaves out a portion. The data hold 120,000 or so clones, with about 80% observed a single time. The sample consisted of PBMCs. All receptors derive from a man under 40 in good health and CMV-seropositive.

The chain links TRBV7-6 to TRBJ1-3; TRBD1 matches 7 bases. V trimming: 5 bases; J trimming: 8 bases; junction bases outside the gene matches: 15. Germline loops: CDR1 SGHVS, CDR2 FNYEAQ. The CDR3 length is 16 residues. The CDR3 nucleotides read TGTGCCAGCAGCCCAAACAGGGGTTCAGGGGGTTACACCATATATTTT. It translates to CASSPNRGSGGYTIYF.

This clone was counted once. The chain has TRBV5-5 and TRBJ1-4; no firm D call. Trimming shortened V by 5 bases and J by 7 bases, and 15 bases separated the two germline ends. The germline V gene encodes CDR1 SGHKS and CDR2 YYEKEE (reference sequence). The CDR3 has 14 residues. CDR3 in amino acids: CASSLPAGGEKLFF. CDR3 sequence (DNA): TGTGCCAGCAGTTTACCCGCGGGAGGTGAAAAACTGTTTTTT.

The rearrangement joins TRBV7-9 to TRBJ1-6, with D possibly being TRBD1 (5 bases). There are 15 residues in the CDR3. The V gene lost 1 base and the J gene lost 7 bases, with 11 bases spanning the gap. Germline V CDR1 and CDR2: SEHNR, FQNEAQ (reference sequence). CDR3 loop: CASSLGQFKNSPLHF. DNA for the CDR3: TGTGCCAGCAGCTTAGGACAGTTCAAGAATTCACCCCTCCACTTT.

V usage is TRBV7-9 and J usage is TRBJ1-5; a possible D gene is TRBD1 (6 bases). Per germline, CDR1 SEHNR and CDR2 FQNEAQ (reference sequence). The ends were cut back, 1 base at V and 0 bases at J, with 16 bases in the middle. The CDR3 covers 18 residues. DNA of the CDR3: TGTGCCAGCAGCTTAGAACTAACACAGGGCTATAGCAATCAGCCCCAGCATTTT. This codes for CASSLELTQGYSNQPQHF. Based on the CDR3 plus reference TRBV7-9 and TRBJ1-5, the full variable domain is DTGVSQNPRHKITKRGQNVTFRCDPISEHNRLYWYRQTLGQGPEFLTYFQNEAQLEKSRLLSDRFSAERPKGSFSTLEIQRTEQGDSAMYLCASSLELTQGYSNQPQHFGDGTRLSIL.